This TCR beta chain comes out of a study of T-cell reconstitution after alpha-beta-depleted transplantation in children. This sample's TCRbeta library carried unique molecular identifier barcodes. MiXCR, run by TCRdb on the PCR reads, gives a single entry per CDR3 protein. This table holds 500,000 to 600,000 distinct CDR3 sequences, around 19% found once. The CDR3 spans 15 residues. Germline loops: CDR1 MNHEY, CDR2 SVGAGI. V was cut by 0 bases and J by 4 bases, with 12 bases left in between. This rearrangement joins TRBV6-5 to TRBJ1-1; D perhaps matches TRBD1 (6 bases). The sample was PBMCs from the stem cell graft donor, taken from the stem cell graft. The receptor was isolated from a human donor who donated a stem cell graft to a child with acute lymphoblastic leukemia. The CDR3 region is CASSYSGGGPTEAFF. The CDR3 DNA sequence: TGTGCCAGCAGTTACTCGGGTGGGGGGCCCACTGAAGCTTTCTTT.